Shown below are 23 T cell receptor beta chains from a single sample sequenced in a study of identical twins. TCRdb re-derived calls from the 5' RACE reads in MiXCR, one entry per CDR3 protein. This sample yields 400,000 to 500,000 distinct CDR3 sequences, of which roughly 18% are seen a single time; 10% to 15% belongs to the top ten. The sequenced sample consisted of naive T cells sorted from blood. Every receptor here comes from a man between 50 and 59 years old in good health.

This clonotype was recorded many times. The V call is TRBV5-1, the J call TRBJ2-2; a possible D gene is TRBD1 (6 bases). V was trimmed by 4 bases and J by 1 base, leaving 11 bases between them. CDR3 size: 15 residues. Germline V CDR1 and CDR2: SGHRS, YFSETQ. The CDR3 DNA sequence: TGCGCCAGCAGCATTACAGGGAAGAACACCGGGGAGCTGTTTTTT. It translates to CASSITGKNTGELFF.

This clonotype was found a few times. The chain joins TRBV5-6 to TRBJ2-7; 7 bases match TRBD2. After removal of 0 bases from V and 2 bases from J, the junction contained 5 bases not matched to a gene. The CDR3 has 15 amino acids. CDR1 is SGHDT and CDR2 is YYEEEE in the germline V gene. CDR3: CASSLGLAETYEQYF. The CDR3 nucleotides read TGTGCCAGCAGCTTGGGACTAGCAGAAACCTACGAGCAGTACTTC. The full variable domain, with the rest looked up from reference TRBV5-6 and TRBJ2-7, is DAGVTQSPTHLIKTRGQQVTLRCSPKSGHDTVSWYQQALGQGPQFIFQYYEEEERQRGNFPDRFSGHQFPNYSSELNVNALLLGDSALYLCASSLGLAETYEQYFGPGTRLTVT.

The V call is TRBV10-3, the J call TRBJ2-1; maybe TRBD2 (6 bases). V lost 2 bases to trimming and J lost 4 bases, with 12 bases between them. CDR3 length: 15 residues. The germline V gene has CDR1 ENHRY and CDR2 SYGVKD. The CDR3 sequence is CAISEVGGDYNEQFF. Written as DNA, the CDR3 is TGTGCCATCAGTGAGGTAGGAGGGGATTACAATGAGCAGTTCTTC.

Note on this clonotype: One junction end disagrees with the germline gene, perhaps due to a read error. In DNA, the CDR3 is TGTGCTAGCAGCCAAGAAAATAAGGGAGGTACTGAAGCTTTCTTT. This codes for CASSQENKGGTEAFF. The chain links TRBV4-2 to TRBJ1-1, with D unclear. This CDR3 region has 15 residues. CDR1 and CDR2 from the germline V gene are LGHNA and YNFKEQ.

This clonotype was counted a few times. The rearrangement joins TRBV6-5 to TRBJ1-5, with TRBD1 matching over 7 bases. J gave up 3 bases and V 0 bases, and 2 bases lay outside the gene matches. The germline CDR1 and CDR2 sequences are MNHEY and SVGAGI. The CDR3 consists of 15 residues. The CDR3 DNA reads TGTGCCAGCAGTTACTCAGGGGGCTTCAATCAGCCCCAGCATTTT. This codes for CASSYSGGFNQPQHF.

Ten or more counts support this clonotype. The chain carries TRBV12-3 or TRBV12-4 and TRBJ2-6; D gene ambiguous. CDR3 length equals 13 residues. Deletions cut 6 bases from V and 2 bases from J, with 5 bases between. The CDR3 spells CASRPAGANVLTF. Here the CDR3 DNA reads TGTGCCAGCAGACCCGCTGGGGCCAACGTCCTGACTTTC.

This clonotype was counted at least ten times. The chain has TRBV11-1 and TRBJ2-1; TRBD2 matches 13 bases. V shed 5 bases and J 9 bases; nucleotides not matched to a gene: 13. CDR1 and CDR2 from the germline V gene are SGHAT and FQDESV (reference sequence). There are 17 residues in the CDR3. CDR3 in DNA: TGTGCCAGCAGCCCCCGTTGGACTAGCGGGAGAGGTGGTGAGCAGTTCTTC. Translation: CASSPRWTSGRGGEQFF.

CDR3 sequence: CASSLLSLSSYNEQFF. The CDR3 nucleotides are TGTGCCAGCAGCTTACTATCGTTAAGCTCCTACAATGAGCAGTTCTTC. This chain joins TRBV5-5 and TRBJ2-1; unclear D gene. Germline CDR1 is SGHKS and CDR2 is YYEKEE (reference sequence). This CDR3 is 16 amino acids long. The V gene lost 2 bases and the J gene lost 0 bases, with 12 bases spanning the gap.

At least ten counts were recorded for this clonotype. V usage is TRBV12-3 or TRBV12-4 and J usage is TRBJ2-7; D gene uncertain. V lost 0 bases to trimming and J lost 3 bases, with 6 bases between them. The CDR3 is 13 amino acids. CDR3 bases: TGTGCCAGCAGTTTAGCGTCCCGCTACGAGCAGTACTTC. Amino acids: CASSLASRYEQYF.

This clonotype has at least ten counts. The CDR3 loop is CASSLNGHPEQYF. In DNA, the CDR3 is TGCGCCAGCAGCCTTAACGGACACCCCGAGCAGTACTTC. This chain uses TRBV5-1 with TRBJ2-7; a possible D gene is TRBD1 (5 bases). CDR3 size: 13 residues. Trimming took off 4 bases at V and 6 bases at J, with 14 bases between the two ends. Germline CDR1 SGHRS, CDR2 YFSETQ.

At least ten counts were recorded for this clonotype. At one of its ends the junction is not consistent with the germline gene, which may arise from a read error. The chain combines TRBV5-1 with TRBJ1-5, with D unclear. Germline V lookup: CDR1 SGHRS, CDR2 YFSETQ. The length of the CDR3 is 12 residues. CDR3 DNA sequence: TGCGCCAGCAGATTGGGAATGGGGCCCCAGCATTTT. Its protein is CASRLGMGPQHF.

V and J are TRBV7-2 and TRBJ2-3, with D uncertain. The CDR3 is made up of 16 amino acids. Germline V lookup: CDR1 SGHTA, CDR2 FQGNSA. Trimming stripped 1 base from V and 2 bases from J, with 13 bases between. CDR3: CASSLVRSSVTDTQYF. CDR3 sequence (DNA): TGTGCCAGCAGCTTAGTACGGAGTTCGGTCACAGATACGCAGTATTTT. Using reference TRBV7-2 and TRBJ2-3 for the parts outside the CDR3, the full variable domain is GAGVSQSPSNKVTEKGKDVELRCDPISGHTALYWYRQSLGQGLEFLIYFQGNSAPDKSGLPSDRFSAERTGGSVSTLTIQRTQQEDSAVYLCASSLVRSSVTDTQYFGPGTRLTVL.

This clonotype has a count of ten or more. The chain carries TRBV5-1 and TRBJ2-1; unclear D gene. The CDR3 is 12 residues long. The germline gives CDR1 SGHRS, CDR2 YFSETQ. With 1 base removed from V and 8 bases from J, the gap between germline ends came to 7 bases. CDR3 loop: CASSLYSDEQFF. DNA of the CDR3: TGCGCCAGCAGCTTGTATTCGGATGAGCAGTTCTTC.

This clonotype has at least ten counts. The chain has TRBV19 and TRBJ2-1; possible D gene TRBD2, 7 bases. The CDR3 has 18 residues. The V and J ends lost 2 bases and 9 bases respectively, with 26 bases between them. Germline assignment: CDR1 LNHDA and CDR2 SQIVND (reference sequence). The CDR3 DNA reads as TGTGCCAGTAGTATAACGTACGGAGGGGGGGGCCCCTTCCGTGAGCAGTTCTTC. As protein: CASSITYGGGGPFREQFF.

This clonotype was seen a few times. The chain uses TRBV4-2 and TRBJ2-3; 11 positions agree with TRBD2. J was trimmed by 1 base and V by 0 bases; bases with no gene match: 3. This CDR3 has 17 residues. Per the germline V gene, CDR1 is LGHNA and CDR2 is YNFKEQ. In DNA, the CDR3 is TGTGCCAGCAGCCAAGATGGTAGCGGGGGGGGCACAGATACGCAGTATTTT. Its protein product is CASSQDGSGGGTDTQYF.

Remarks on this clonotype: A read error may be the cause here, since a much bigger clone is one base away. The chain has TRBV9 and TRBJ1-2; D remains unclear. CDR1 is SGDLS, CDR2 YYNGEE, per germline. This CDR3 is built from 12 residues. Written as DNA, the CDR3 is TGTGCCAGCAGCGTAGGCGGCTATGGCTACCCCTTC. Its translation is CASSVGGYGYPF. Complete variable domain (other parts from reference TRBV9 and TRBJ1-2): DSGVTQTPKHLITATGQRVTLRCSPRSGDLSVYWYQQSLDQGLQFLIQYYNGEERAKGNILERFSAQQFPDLHSELNLSSLELGDSALYFCASSVGGYGYPFGSGTRLTVV.

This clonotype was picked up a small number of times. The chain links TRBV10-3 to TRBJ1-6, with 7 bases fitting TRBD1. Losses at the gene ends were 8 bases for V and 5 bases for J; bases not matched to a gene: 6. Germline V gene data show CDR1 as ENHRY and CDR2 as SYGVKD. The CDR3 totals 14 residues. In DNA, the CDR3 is TGTGCCATCTCGGGGACAGCAGATAATTCACCCCTCCACTTT. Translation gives CAISGTADNSPLHF.

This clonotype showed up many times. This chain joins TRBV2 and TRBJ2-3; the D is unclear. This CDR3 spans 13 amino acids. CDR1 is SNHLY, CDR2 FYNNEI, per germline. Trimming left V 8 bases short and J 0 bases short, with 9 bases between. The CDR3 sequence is CASEGHSTDTQYF. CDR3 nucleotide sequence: TGTGCCAGCGAAGGTCATAGCACAGATACGCAGTATTTT.

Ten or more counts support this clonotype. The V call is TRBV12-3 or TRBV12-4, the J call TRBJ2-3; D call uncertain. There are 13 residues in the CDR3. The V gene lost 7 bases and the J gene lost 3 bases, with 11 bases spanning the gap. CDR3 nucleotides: TGTGCCAGCAACTTACGACGGACAGATACGCAGTATTTT. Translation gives CASNLRRTDTQYF.

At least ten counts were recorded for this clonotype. Here the CDR3 reads CASSLNPRDSRDKEQYF. Written as DNA, the CDR3 is TGTGCCAGCAGTTTAAACCCTCGGGACAGCCGCGATAAGGAGCAGTACTTC. This chain connects TRBV28 to TRBJ2-7; 7 bases agree with TRBD1. Trimming took 2 bases from V and 7 from J; bases not matched to a gene: 17. The CDR3 is 17 amino acids. Germline V gives CDR1 MDHEN, CDR2 SYDVKM.

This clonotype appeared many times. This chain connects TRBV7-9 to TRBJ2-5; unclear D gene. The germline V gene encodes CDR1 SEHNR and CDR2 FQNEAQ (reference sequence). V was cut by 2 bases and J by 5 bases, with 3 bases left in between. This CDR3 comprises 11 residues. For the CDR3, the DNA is TGTGCCAGCAGCTTAAGCGAGACCCAGTACTTC. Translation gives CASSLSETQYF.

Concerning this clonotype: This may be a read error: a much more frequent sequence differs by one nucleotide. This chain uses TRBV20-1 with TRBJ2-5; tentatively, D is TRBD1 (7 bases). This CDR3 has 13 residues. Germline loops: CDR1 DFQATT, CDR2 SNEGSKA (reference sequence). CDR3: CSARSSRGETLYF. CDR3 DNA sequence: TGCAGTGCTAGAAGCTCCAGGGGGGAGACCCTGTACTTC.

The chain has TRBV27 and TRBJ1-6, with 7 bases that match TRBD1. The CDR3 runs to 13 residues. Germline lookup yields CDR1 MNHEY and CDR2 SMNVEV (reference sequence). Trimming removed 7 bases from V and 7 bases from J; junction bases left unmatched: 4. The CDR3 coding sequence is TGTGCCAGCATGGGACAGAGAAATTCACCCCTCCACTTT. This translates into CASMGQRNSPLHF.